The 9 T cell receptor beta chains in this list originate from one sample, sequenced in a study of blood T cells in healthy people across ages. Through a sample-barcoded 5' primer and a J-beta primer mix, a second PCR was run for about 7 to 12 cycles. Each CDR3 protein is one row after TCRdb ran MiXCR on the 5' RACE reads. The repertoire has around 800,000 distinct CDR3 sequences, approximately 65% of them found once; the top ten carry 25% to 35%. Input material: blood. Every receptor here comes from a man aged 25 to 45 in good health.

This clonotype was found a few times. The chain employs TRBV3-1 and TRBJ2-1; D not certain. The CDR3 length is 15 residues. V gave up 3 bases and J gave up 4 bases, with 13 bases separating them. The germline V gene encodes CDR1 LGHDT and CDR2 YNNKEL (reference sequence). The CDR3 DNA follows: TGTGCCAGCAGCCAGGTCCAGTCAGGTTACAATGAGCAGTTCTTC. The encoded protein is CASSQVQSGYNEQFF.

V is TRBV30 and J is TRBJ2-1; 13 nucleotides match TRBD2. Trimming removed 5 bases from V and 7 bases from J; junction bases left unmatched: 8. Germline V gives CDR1 GTSNPN, CDR2 SVGIG (reference sequence). This CDR3 region has 15 residues. CDR3 protein: CAWRLGLAGANEQFF. As DNA, the CDR3 is TGTGCCTGGCGCCTTGGACTAGCGGGGGCGAATGAGCAGTTCTTC.

This chain links TRBV28 with TRBJ2-3; D perhaps matches TRBD2 (7 bases). Per the germline V gene, CDR1 is MDHEN and CDR2 is SYDVKM. V gave up 4 bases and J gave up 2 bases, with 19 bases separating them. There are 17 residues in the CDR3. The CDR3 bases are TGTGCCAGCAGTTCCGCCGGCGCGGGGGCTTCCACAGATACGCAGTATTTT. Amino acid sequence: CASSSAGAGASTDTQYF.

This clonotype was detected a few times. This chain uses TRBV4-2 with TRBJ2-1, with D unresolved. Trimming stripped 0 bases from V and 0 bases from J, with 12 bases between. This CDR3 spans 17 amino acids. Germline V lookup: CDR1 LGHNA, CDR2 YNFKEQ. The CDR3 nucleotides are TGTGCCAGCAGCCAAGATCCGCCCCCGAGCTCCTACAATGAGCAGTTCTTC. This sequence encodes CASSQDPPPSSYNEQFF.

The CDR3 is CASSYFPLPGLVFNEQFF. The DNA for the CDR3 is TGTGCCAGCAGTTACTTCCCCCTACCGGGACTAGTCTTCAATGAGCAGTTCTTC. This chain uses TRBV6-5 with TRBJ2-1; 8 bases line up with TRBD2. CDR1 MNHEY and CDR2 SVGAGI come from the germline V gene. V shed 1 base, J shed 6 bases, and the junction held 14 bases outside the gene matches. The CDR3 extends over 18 amino acids.

This clonotype was seen only a few times. This sequence joins TRBV3-1 and TRBJ2-1; D is unclear. The V end was cut by 2 bases, the J end by 7 bases, with 12 bases between. The CDR3 sequence is 14 residues long. The V gene's germline CDR1 is LGHDT and CDR2 YNNKEL (reference sequence). The CDR3, as DNA: TGTGCCAGCAGCCAACTACCGGACCGGAATGAGCAGTTCTTC. Its protein is CASSQLPDRNEQFF.

This clonotype has only one observation. The genes are TRBV7-9 and TRBJ1-2, with unresolved D. The V gene lost 3 bases and the J gene lost 4 bases, with 15 bases spanning the gap. Germline CDR1 reads SEHNR; CDR2 reads FQNEAQ (reference sequence). There are 15 residues in the CDR3. The CDR3 DNA is TGTGCCAGCAGCTTTTGGGCCAGCTTGGGCTATGGCTACACCTTC. It yields the protein CASSFWASLGYGYTF. Complete variable domain (other parts from reference TRBV7-9 and TRBJ1-2): DTGVSQNPRHKITKRGQNVTFRCDPISEHNRLYWYRQTLGQGPEFLTYFQNEAQLEKSRLLSDRFSAERPKGSFSTLEIQRTEQGDSAMYLCASSFWASLGYGYTFGSGTRLTVV.

CDR3 bases: TGCAGTGCTAGATCCGGGGGCTCTGGGGCCAACGTCCTGACTTTC. It encodes CSARSGGSGANVLTF. The rearrangement joins TRBV20-1 to TRBJ2-6; D is perhaps TRBD2 (6 bases). Per the germline V gene, CDR1 is DFQATT and CDR2 is SNEGSKA (reference sequence). The CDR3 length is 15 residues. Trimming cost V 2 bases and J 0 bases, with 8 bases left between them.

This clonotype was recorded only once. V is TRBV3-1 and J is TRBJ2-7; possibly TRBD2 for D (6 bases). Germline V gene sequence: CDR1 LGHDT, CDR2 YNNKEL (reference sequence). Trimming left V 4 bases short and J 1 base short, with 14 bases between. This CDR3 contains 15 residues. CDR3 sequence (DNA): TGTGCCAGCAGCCTCGGGACTCTACCTTCCTACGAGCAGTACTTC. Protein product: CASSLGTLPSYEQYF.